The 32 T cell receptor beta chains presented below share a single source sample, sequenced in a study of blood T cell repertoires in COVID-19. Here immunoSEQ multiplex PCR was the method, and the copy in TCRdb shows in-frame clones only, minus some. The repertoire consists of over 110,000 clones, with around 82% occurring once and the leading ten covering roughly 4%. Sample: PBMCs or T cells enriched from blood (not recorded which). Source of these receptors: a man between 45 and 60 years old in a cohort exposed to, infected with or recovered from COVID-19 (not recorded which).

The J gene is TRBJ2-5, the V gene TRBV11-2, with D maybe TRBD2 (5 bases). Per germline, CDR1 SGHAT and CDR2 FQNNGV. This CDR3 is built from 13 residues. The V end was cut by 2 bases, the J end by 4 bases, with 8 bases between. CDR3 sequence (DNA): TGTGCCAGCAGCTTATTTGAGGGAGAGACCCAGTACTTC. Amino acids: CASSLFEGETQYF.

The chain employs TRBV6-6 and TRBJ2-2, with a possible D match to TRBD2 (5 bases). The germline V and J ends were trimmed by 6 bases and 4 bases, with 15 bases remaining between them. CDR1 and CDR2 from the germline V gene are MNHNY and SVGAGI (reference sequence). The CDR3 runs to 15 residues. CDR3 protein: CASSLPSGLTGELFF. In nucleotides, the CDR3 is TGTGCCAGCAGCCTCCCCAGCGGACTCACCGGGGAGCTGTTTTTT.

This sequence joins TRBV10-3 and TRBJ1-2; D may be TRBD1 (5 bases). This CDR3 spans 14 amino acids. Looked up from germline, CDR1 is ENHRY and CDR2 is SYGVKD. V was cut by 0 bases and J by 4 bases, with 9 bases left in between. The CDR3 region has the DNA TGTGCCATCAGTGAGTCGGCAGGGATCTATGGCTACACCTTC. Its translation is CAISESAGIYGYTF.

J is TRBJ1-1 and V is TRBV5-1; 10 bases map to TRBD1. Per the germline V gene, CDR1 is SGHRS and CDR2 is YFSETQ. The CDR3 totals 15 residues. After removal of 5 bases from V and 4 bases from J, the junction contained 8 bases not matched to a gene. CDR3 DNA sequence: TGCGCCAGCAGGGTCCAGGGACAGGGGAGCACTGAAGCTTTCTTT. Translated, it gives CASRVQGQGSTEAFF.

This chain uses TRBV19 with TRBJ2-3; 11 bases match TRBD1. Trimming cost V 6 bases and J 8 bases; bases outside gene matches: 4. This CDR3 is built from 13 residues. Germline assignment: CDR1 LNHDA and CDR2 SQIVND (reference sequence). CDR3 coding DNA: TGTGCCAGTAGCCAGGACAGGGGGCGTACGCAGTATTTT. This codes for CASSQDRGRTQYF.

This clone was observed a few times. The rearrangement links TRBV7-9 to TRBJ1-2; possible D gene TRBD1, 6 bases. Germline assignment: CDR1 SEHNR and CDR2 FQNEAQ (reference sequence). The CDR3 sequence is 14 residues long. V gave up 5 bases and J gave up 4 bases, with 14 bases separating them. DNA of the CDR3: TGTGCCAGCAGCCAAGGACAGTCGGGCTATGGCTACACCTTC. Residues: CASSQGQSGYGYTF. The full variable domain, with the rest looked up from reference TRBV7-9 and TRBJ1-2, is DTGVSQNPRHKITKRGQNVTFRCDPISEHNRLYWYRQTLGQGPEFLTYFQNEAQLEKSRLLSDRFSAERPKGSFSTLEIQRTEQGDSAMYLCASSQGQSGYGYTFGSGTRLTVV.

This sequence joins TRBV10-3 and TRBJ1-3; 8 positions agree with TRBD1. The length of the CDR3 is 17 residues. Germline V CDR1 and CDR2: ENHRY, SYGVKD. The trim removed 0 bases at V and 0 bases at J, leaving 4 bases unmatched. CDR3 DNA sequence: TGTGCCATCAGTGAGTCCCCGGGACAGGTCTCTGGAAACACCATATATTTT. It specifies CAISESPGQVSGNTIYF.

The CDR3 sequence: CASKVAGGYNEQFF. The CDR3 nucleotides read TGTGCCAGCAAGGTAGCGGGTGGATACAATGAGCAGTTCTTC. The gene calls are TRBV14 and TRBJ2-1, with 7 bases aligning to TRBD2. The CDR3 runs 14 residues. From germline, CDR1 is SGHDN and CDR2 FVKESK. The trim removed 7 bases at V and 4 bases at J, leaving 7 bases unmatched.

V usage is TRBV2 and J usage is TRBJ2-2, with a possible D match to TRBD2 (6 bases). V lost 5 bases to trimming and J lost 5 bases, with 12 bases between them. Germline CDR1 and CDR2: SNHLY and FYNNEI. This CDR3 is 14 amino acids long. The CDR3 loop is CASSRWAGTGELFF. Written as DNA, the CDR3 is TGTGCCAGCAGTCGGTGGGCGGGGACCGGGGAGCTGTTTTTT.

The gene calls are TRBV25-1 and TRBJ1-1; no reliable D call. Between the trimmed V and J ends, which lost 0 bases and 3 bases, there was a span of 5 bases. This CDR3 comprises 13 residues. Germline assignment: CDR1 MGHDK and CDR2 SYGVNS. The CDR3 region is CASSEYQYTEAFF. The CDR3 region has the DNA TGTGCCAGCAGTGAATATCAGTACACTGAAGCTTTCTTT.

At least ten counts were recorded for this clone. This chain uses TRBV7-6 with TRBJ2-7; tentatively, D is TRBD2 (6 bases). CDR1 and CDR2 (germline): SGHVS, FNYEAQ. Between the trimmed V and J ends, which lost 1 base and 2 bases, there was a span of 9 bases. The CDR3 length is 14 residues. In DNA form, the CDR3 reads TGTGCCAGCAGCTTAGGTAGCGGCCCCTACGAGCAGTACTTC. Amino acids: CASSLGSGPYEQYF.

This sequence joins TRBV14 and TRBJ2-1; 10 bases line up with TRBD2. CDR1 and CDR2 from the germline V gene are SGHDN and FVKESK. The CDR3 is 18 residues long. V dropped 4 bases and J dropped 5; count of bases not matched to a gene: 14. CDR3 residues: CASSRILLAGAGDNEQFF. The CDR3 nucleotides are TGTGCCAGCAGCCGCATTTTGCTAGCGGGGGCCGGGGACAATGAGCAGTTCTTC.

J is TRBJ2-7 and V is TRBV27; 9 nucleotides agree with TRBD1. The CDR3 contains 15 residues. From germline, CDR1 is MNHEY and CDR2 SMNVEV (reference sequence). With V trimmed by 1 base and J by 2 bases, 3 bases remained unmatched. CDR3 region: CASSLFRTGAYEQYF. In DNA form, the CDR3 reads TGTGCCAGCAGTTTATTTAGGACAGGGGCCTACGAGCAGTACTTC.

The count of this clone is one. The V and J genes are TRBV28 and TRBJ1-4; D gene uncertain. V shed 5 bases and J shed 16 bases, with 17 bases lying between them. The CDR3 totals 12 residues. The V gene's germline CDR1 is MDHEN and CDR2 SYDVKM. The CDR3 protein is CASSPRRDNEFF. In DNA form, the CDR3 reads TGTGCCAGCAGTCCCAGGCGCGACAACGAGTTTTTT.

The CDR3 nucleotides read TGTGCCAGCAGCTCCTTAGGGGGGGGTTTTGAGGAGACCCAGTACTTC. Amino acid sequence: CASSSLGGGFEETQYF. The chain joins TRBV7-9 to TRBJ2-5; perhaps TRBD2 as D (7 bases). There are 16 residues in the CDR3. CDR1 is SEHNR and CDR2 is FQNEAQ in the germline V gene (reference sequence). Between the trimmed V and J ends, which lost 4 bases and 5 bases, there was a span of 20 bases.

This clone was detected once. The J gene is TRBJ2-5, the V gene TRBV29-1; D gene unclear. V lost 1 base to trimming and J lost 1 base, with 10 bases between them. CDR3 length equals 14 residues. CDR1 and CDR2 (germline): SQVTM, ANQGSEA. The CDR3 protein is CSVEAAELQETQYF. CDR3 DNA: TGCAGCGTTGAAGCGGCGGAACTCCAAGAGACCCAGTACTTC.

The chain joins TRBV5-1 to TRBJ2-7; TRBD1 agrees at 11 bases. V was pared by 5 bases and J by 4 bases, with 8 bases of the junction left unmatched. Germline CDR1 reads SGHRS; CDR2 reads YFSETQ. CDR3 length: 15 residues. The chain's CDR3 is CASRRLGQGGYEQYF. In DNA form, the CDR3 reads TGCGCCAGCAGGCGGTTGGGACAGGGGGGATACGAGCAGTACTTC.

This chain connects TRBV30 to TRBJ2-1; 9 positions agree with TRBD1. Germline-derived CDR1 and CDR2 are GTSNPN and SVGIG (reference sequence). This CDR3 is 14 amino acids long. V trimming: 3 bases; J trimming: 12 bases; junction bases outside the gene matches: 12. DNA for the CDR3: TGTGCCTGGAGCTCCGGGACAGGGTCTTTTGGGCAGTTCTTC. Amino acids: CAWSSGTGSFGQFF.

This rearrangement joins TRBV3-1 (or the pseudogene TRBV3-2) to TRBJ1-4, with D tentatively TRBD1 (6 bases). Trimming cost V 1 base and J 8 bases, with 8 bases left between them. CDR3 length: 13 amino acids. From germline, CDR1 is LGHDT and CDR2 YNNKEL (reference sequence). CDR3 sequence reads: CASSQVDSEKLFF. The CDR3 region has the DNA TGTGCCAGCAGCCAAGTGGACAGCGAAAAACTGTTTTTT.

This clone has only one observation. This chain joins TRBV15 and TRBJ2-3; 7 nucleotides align to TRBD2. The CDR3 sequence is 16 residues long. Trimming cost V 8 bases and J 2 bases; bases outside gene matches: 13. Germline-derived CDR1 and CDR2 are LNHNV and YYDKDF (reference sequence). In DNA form, the CDR3 reads TGTGCCACCTCCCCCTTTCGGGCGGGGGACACAGATACGCAGTATTTT. Translation: CATSPFRAGDTDTQYF.

The chain combines TRBV5-1 with TRBJ2-3; 14 bases line up with TRBD2. Germline assignment: CDR1 SGHRS and CDR2 YFSETQ. The CDR3 sequence is 19 residues long. J gave up 0 bases and V 0 bases, and 6 bases lay outside the gene matches. This CDR3 reads CASSLGLAGGNPSTDTQYF. CDR3 coding DNA: TGCGCCAGCAGCTTGGGACTAGCGGGAGGGAACCCCAGCACAGATACGCAGTATTTT. The full variable domain, its missing parts supplied by reference TRBV5-1 and TRBJ2-3, is KAGVTQTPRYLIKTRGQQVTLSCSPISGHRSVSWYQQTPGQGLQFLFEYFSETQRNKGNFPGRFSGRQFSNSRSEMNVSTLELGDSALYLCASSLGLAGGNPSTDTQYFGPGTRLTVL.

The chain joins TRBV18 to TRBJ2-3; 11 bases line up with TRBD2. This CDR3 is 16 amino acids long. Germline V gene data show CDR1 as KGHSH and CDR2 as LQKENI. The ends lost 3 bases at V and 6 bases at J; junction bases unmatched: 8. The CDR3 reads CASSPPASGGMDTQYF. Written as DNA, the CDR3 is TGTGCCAGCTCACCCCCGGCTAGCGGGGGGATGGATACGCAGTATTTT.

The chain combines TRBV10-3 with TRBJ2-2; 7 nucleotides match TRBD2. With V trimmed by 11 bases and J by 1 base, 13 bases remained unmatched. Germline CDR1 reads ENHRY; CDR2 reads SYGVKD. This CDR3 spans 16 amino acids. CDR3 residues: CAGGVGGRGNTGELFF. CDR3 in DNA: TGTGCCGGGGGGGTCGGCGGGAGAGGGAACACCGGGGAGCTGTTTTTT.

Only a few counts were recorded for this clone. The chain links TRBV4-2 to TRBJ2-7, with a tentative D call TRBD2 (5 bases). From germline, CDR1 is LGHNA and CDR2 YNFKEQ. There are 15 residues in the CDR3. V lost 1 base and J 0 bases, leaving 10 bases between the germline ends. CDR3 sequence: CASSQGGGSSYEQYF. CDR3 DNA sequence: TGTGCCAGCAGCCAAGGTGGAGGTAGCTCCTACGAGCAGTACTTC.

This chain connects TRBV12-3 or TRBV12-4 to TRBJ1-5; tentative D call: TRBD1 (5 bases). V dropped 6 bases and J dropped 1 base, with 7 bases sitting between them. This CDR3 is 13 amino acids long. CDR3 DNA: TGTGCCAGCAGACGGACAAGCAATCAGCCCCAGCATTTT. This sequence encodes CASRRTSNQPQHF.

The chain has TRBV15 and TRBJ1-5, with 12 bases lining up with TRBD1. J gave up 7 bases and V 4 bases, and 5 bases lay outside the gene matches. Germline assignment: CDR1 LNHNV and CDR2 YYDKDF (reference sequence). CDR3 length equals 15 residues. The CDR3 sequence is CATSTGQGAEQPQHF. In DNA, the CDR3 is TGTGCCACCAGCACGGGACAGGGGGCTGAACAGCCCCAGCATTTT.

CDR3 nucleotides: TGTGCCAGCAGCTTGCGACAGGGAGGTTCTGGGGCCAACGTCCTGACTTTC. It codes for CASSLRQGGSGANVLTF. The chain carries TRBV5-4 and TRBJ2-6; D perhaps matches TRBD1 (7 bases). The CDR3 length is 17 residues. From germline, CDR1 is SGHNT and CDR2 YYREEE (reference sequence). Trimming left V 1 base short and J 1 base short, with 12 bases between.

The chain joins TRBV29-1 to TRBJ2-7; D may be TRBD2 (5 bases). The germline V and J ends were trimmed by 4 bases and 0 bases, with 10 bases remaining between them. CDR3 length equals 13 residues. Germline CDR1 is SQVTM and CDR2 is ANQGSEA. The CDR3 is CSVARDYSYEQYF. The CDR3 DNA is TGCAGCGTTGCCCGGGATTACTCCTACGAGCAGTACTTC.

V and J are TRBV6-2 or TRBV6-3 and TRBJ2-1, with D maybe TRBD2 (6 bases). This CDR3 is 14 amino acids long. Germline CDR1 is MNHEY and CDR2 is SVGEGT. Trimming removed 3 bases from V and 15 bases from J, with 21 bases in between. CDR3 DNA sequence: TGTGCCAGCAGTTATGTAGGGACTCATCCCCTTTGGTTCTTC. It translates to CASSYVGTHPLWFF.

The chain employs TRBV19 and TRBJ2-6; unclear D gene. Germline CDR1 and CDR2: LNHDA and SQIVND (reference sequence). The CDR3 runs 14 residues. Trimming took off 6 bases at V and 0 bases at J, with 6 bases between the two ends. The CDR3 nucleotides are TGTGCCAGTAGCCTATCCTCTGGGGCCAACGTCCTGACTTTC. Amino acid sequence: CASSLSSGANVLTF. Complete variable domain (other parts from reference TRBV19 and TRBJ2-6): DGGITQSPKYLFRKEGQNVTLSCEQNLNHDAMYWYRQDPGQGLRLIYYSQIVNDFQKGDIAEGYSVSREKKESFPLTVTSAQKNPTAFYLCASSLSSGANVLTFGAGSRLTVL.

Comment on this clone: This CDR3 is also generated by other DNA sequences in the sample. The chain joins TRBV5-1 to TRBJ1-1; D might be TRBD1 (6 bases). The CDR3 runs to 13 residues. Deletions cut 4 bases from V and 1 base from J, with 8 bases between. Germline V gives CDR1 SGHRS, CDR2 YFSETQ. The CDR3 nucleotides read TGCGCCAGCAGCCCGGGACAGAACACTGAAGCTTTCTTT. As protein: CASSPGQNTEAFF.

V usage is TRBV5-6 and J usage is TRBJ2-1; possible D gene TRBD2, 6 bases. Looked up from germline, CDR1 is SGHDT and CDR2 is YYEEEE. There are 14 residues in the CDR3. Trimming pared 5 bases from V and 1 base from J, leaving 10 bases between. CDR3 residues: CASSLAKSYNEQFF. CDR3 nucleotides: TGTGCCAGCAGTCTAGCGAAGTCCTACAATGAGCAGTTCTTC.